This T cell receptor beta chain comes out of a study of post-analysis software for immune sequencing data. For the study at large: The disease courses covered relapsing-remitting, secondary progressive and progressive-relapsing multiple sclerosis. Study outcomes and limitations: Patients carried five TRBV segments more frequently than controls did, and TRBV5-6, TRBV5-1 and TRBV20-1 were among them. Controls had significantly higher normalized Chao1 diversity than multiple sclerosis patients.

Included in the TCR beta cDNA libraries were unique molecular identifiers. MiXCR was run by TCRdb on the PCR reads, yielding one entry per CDR3 protein. In the table there are approximately 570,000 distinct CDR3 sequences, roughly two fifths of which are singletons. Concerning this clonotype itself: The antigen remains unidentified.

V was pared by 1 base and J by 1 base, with 12 bases between. CDR3 length equals 15 residues. In germline, CDR1 is DFQATT, CDR2 SNEGSKA (reference sequence). Sequenced input: blood. The chain joins TRBV20-1 to TRBJ2-3; D is ambiguous. This sequence originates from a girl between 5 and 17 years old with multiple sclerosis. The chain's CDR3 is CSARARVAGTDTQYF. The CDR3 DNA follows: TGCAGTGCTAGAGCCCGAGTGGCTGGCACAGATACGCAGTATTTT.